The 8 T cell receptor beta chains below were found in one sample sequenced in a study of Graves' ophthalmopathy and Graves' hyperthyroidism. TCR beta CDR3 amplification used RNA transcripts. The library came from an HTBI-primed first-round RT-PCR and a second-round multiplex PCR. TCRdb reprocessed the multiplex PCR reads with MiXCR, giving one entry per CDR3 protein. The sample has about 700,000 distinct CDR3 sequences, approximately 39% seen once. Sequenced input: peripheral blood. Receptors originate from an adult man with Graves' ophthalmopathy.

This clonotype appeared a few times. The chain joins TRBV6-1 to TRBJ2-7; 9 nucleotides match TRBD2. Germline V CDR1 and CDR2: MNHNS, SASEGT. The CDR3 contains 15 residues. The trim removed 1 base at V and 2 bases at J, leaving 3 bases unmatched. The CDR3 coding sequence is TGTGCCAGCAGTGAAGAGATAGCGGGGGCCTACGAGCAGTACTTC. It is translated as CASSEEIAGAYEQYF.

This clonotype was seen just once. The J gene is TRBJ2-7, the V gene TRBV12-3 or TRBV12-4, with D possibly matching TRBD1 (5 bases). V was cut by 1 base and J by 4 bases, with 8 bases left in between. The CDR3 is made up of 13 amino acids. CDR3 DNA sequence: TGTGCCAGCAGTTTAGTGCCAGGGTACGAGCAGTACTTC. Its translation is CASSLVPGYEQYF.

The V and J genes are TRBV25-1 and TRBJ2-5, with D possibly matching TRBD2 (6 bases). The length of the CDR3 is 14 residues. Between the trimmed V and J ends, which lost 1 base and 9 bases, there was a span of 15 bases. The germline V gene encodes CDR1 MGHDK and CDR2 SYGVNS. CDR3 DNA: TGTGCCAGCAGTGAATGGGCGGGAAAGGAGGCCCAGTACTTC. Protein sequence: CASSEWAGKEAQYF.

As to this clonotype: This may arise from a read error, as a much more abundant clone is one base away. The genes are TRBV15 and TRBJ2-7; 11 positions agree with TRBD1. Per germline, CDR1 LNHNV and CDR2 YYDKDF (reference sequence). V lost 5 bases and J lost 3; bases outside the gene matches: 6. The CDR3 is made up of 15 amino acids. Written as DNA, the CDR3 is TGTGCCACCAGCGGACCCGGGACAGGGGGCTACGAGCAGTACTTC. As protein: CATSGPGTGGYEQYF.

The chain is built from TRBV20-1 and TRBJ1-2; TRBD1 matches 8 bases. Germline CDR1 and CDR2: DFQATT and SNEGSKA (reference sequence). The CDR3 runs to 17 residues. V lost 0 bases, J lost 7 bases, and 16 bases stayed unmatched. Here the CDR3 DNA reads TGCAGTGCTAGAGATAAGCTGCGTCAGCAGGACAGGGTTGGCTACACCTTC. It encodes CSARDKLRQQDRVGYTF.

This clonotype turned up a few times. This rearrangement joins TRBV7-9 to TRBJ2-2; D is unclear. Trimming took off 5 bases at V and 0 bases at J, with 16 bases between the two ends. The CDR3 spans 17 residues. The germline CDR1 and CDR2 sequences are SEHNR and FQNEAQ (reference sequence). CDR3 coding DNA: TGTGCCAGCAGCCCCCGCGCGTTGCAGTCGAACACCGGGGAGCTGTTTTTT. It yields the protein CASSPRALQSNTGELFF.

J is TRBJ1-2 and V is TRBV7-8; weak D call: TRBD1 (5 bases). Trimming cost V 1 base and J 7 bases, with 13 bases left between them. Germline V lookup: CDR1 SGHVS, CDR2 FQNEAQ. The length of the CDR3 is 14 residues. The CDR3 loop reads CASSLVRGSGGYTF. CDR3 DNA: TGTGCCAGCAGCTTAGTTAGGGGATCGGGTGGCTACACCTTC.

This clonotype has ten or more counts. The rearrangement links TRBV7-9 to TRBJ1-5; weak D call: TRBD1 (5 bases). Germline loops: CDR1 SEHNR, CDR2 FQNEAQ (reference sequence). V gave up 1 base and J gave up 6 bases, with 19 bases separating them. CDR3 size: 17 residues. This chain's CDR3 is CASSLVSSGQGPQPQHF. CDR3 nucleotides: TGTGCCAGCAGCTTAGTGAGTTCAGGGCAGGGACCTCAGCCCCAGCATTTT.